These 3 T cell receptor beta chains share one sample of origin, sequenced in a study of T cells after yellow fever vaccination. MiXCR, applied by TCRdb to the 5' RACE reads, yields one record per CDR3 protein. Here the sample spans approximately 120,000 distinct CDR3 sequences, approximately 9% being singletons. Source: CD8+ T cells sorted from PBMCs, taken on the day of the yellow fever booster vaccination. The source of these receptors is a young man who received the YFV17D yellow fever vaccine.

This clonotype came up a few times. The chain joins TRBV20-1 to TRBJ1-4; D is unresolved. V was cut by 0 bases and J by 6 bases, with 14 bases left in between. This CDR3 is 15 amino acids long. The germline V gene encodes CDR1 DFQATT and CDR2 SNEGSKA (reference sequence). In DNA, the CDR3 is TGCAGTGCTAGAGATAACAAGGCTTGGGATGAAAAACTGTTTTTT. It encodes CSARDNKAWDEKLFF.

The V and J genes are TRBV6-1 and TRBJ2-1; 7 bases are a match to TRBD1. V lost 5 bases to trimming and J lost 4 bases; unmatched junction nucleotides: 2. In germline, CDR1 is MNHNS, CDR2 SASEGT. This CDR3 region has 13 residues. CDR3 nucleotides: TGTGCCAGCAGTTGGACAGGATACAATGAGCAGTTCTTC. Translating gives CASSWTGYNEQFF.

The genes are TRBV12-3 or TRBV12-4 and TRBJ2-2, with D perhaps being TRBD1 or TRBD2 (5 bases each). The CDR3 spans 15 residues. V was pared by 1 base and J by 6 bases, with 12 bases between. CDR3 sequence reads: CASSLDPLGAGELFF. CDR3 sequence (DNA): TGTGCCAGCAGTTTAGACCCCCTGGGGGCCGGGGAGCTGTTTTTT.